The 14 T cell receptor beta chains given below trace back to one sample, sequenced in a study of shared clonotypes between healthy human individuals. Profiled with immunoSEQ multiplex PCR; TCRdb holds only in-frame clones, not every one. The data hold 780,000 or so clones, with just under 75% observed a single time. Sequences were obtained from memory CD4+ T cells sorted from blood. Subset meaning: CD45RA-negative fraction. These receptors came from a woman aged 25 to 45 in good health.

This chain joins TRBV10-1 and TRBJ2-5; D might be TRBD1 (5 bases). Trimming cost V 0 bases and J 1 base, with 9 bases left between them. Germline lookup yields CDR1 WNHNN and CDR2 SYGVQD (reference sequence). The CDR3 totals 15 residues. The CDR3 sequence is CASSESIGAQETQYF. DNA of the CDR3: TGCGCCAGCAGTGAGTCGATAGGGGCCCAAGAGACCCAGTACTTC.

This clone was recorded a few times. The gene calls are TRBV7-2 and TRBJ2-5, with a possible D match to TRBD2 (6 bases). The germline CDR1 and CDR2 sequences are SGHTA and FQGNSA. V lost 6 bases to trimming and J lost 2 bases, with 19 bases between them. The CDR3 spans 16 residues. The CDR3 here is CASRVSALALQETQYF. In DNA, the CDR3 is TGTGCCAGCAGGGTATCGGCACTAGCCCTACAAGAGACCCAGTACTTC.

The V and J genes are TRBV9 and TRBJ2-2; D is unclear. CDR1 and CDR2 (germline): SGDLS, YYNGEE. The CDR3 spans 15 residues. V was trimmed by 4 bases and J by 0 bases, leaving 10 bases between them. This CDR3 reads CASSPTITNTGELFF. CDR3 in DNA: TGTGCCAGCAGCCCTACAATTACGAACACCGGGGAGCTGTTTTTT.

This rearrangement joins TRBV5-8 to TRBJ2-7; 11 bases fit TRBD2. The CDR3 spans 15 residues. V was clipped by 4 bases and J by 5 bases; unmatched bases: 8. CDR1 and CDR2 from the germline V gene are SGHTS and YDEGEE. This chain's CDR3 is CASSPLSGRAHEQYF. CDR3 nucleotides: TGTGCCAGCAGCCCCCTTAGCGGGAGGGCCCACGAGCAGTACTTC.

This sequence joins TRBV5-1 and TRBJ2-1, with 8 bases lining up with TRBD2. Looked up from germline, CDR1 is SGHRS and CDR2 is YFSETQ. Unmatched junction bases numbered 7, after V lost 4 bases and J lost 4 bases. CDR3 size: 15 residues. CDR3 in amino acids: CASSRTSGGYNEQFF. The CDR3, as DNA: TGCGCCAGCAGCCGAACTAGCGGAGGTTACAATGAGCAGTTCTTC.

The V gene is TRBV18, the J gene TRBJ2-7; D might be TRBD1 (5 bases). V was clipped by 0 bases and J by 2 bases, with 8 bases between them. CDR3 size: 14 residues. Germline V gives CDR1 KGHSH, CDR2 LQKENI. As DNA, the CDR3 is TGTGCCAGCTCACCACCAGGGGCCCCCTACGAGCAGTACTTC. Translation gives CASSPPGAPYEQYF. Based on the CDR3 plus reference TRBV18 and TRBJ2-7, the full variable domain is NAGVMQNPRHLVRRRGQEARLRCSPMKGHSHVYWYRQLPEEGLKFMVYLQKENIIDESGMPKERFSAEFPKEGPSILRIQQVVRGDSAAYFCASSPPGAPYEQYFGPGTRLTVT.

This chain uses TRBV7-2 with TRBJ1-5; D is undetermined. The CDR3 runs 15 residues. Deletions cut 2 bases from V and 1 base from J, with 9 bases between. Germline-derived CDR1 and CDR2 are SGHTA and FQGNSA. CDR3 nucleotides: TGTGCCAGCAGCTTAAATTGGGGAAGCAATCAGCCCCAGCATTTT. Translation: CASSLNWGSNQPQHF. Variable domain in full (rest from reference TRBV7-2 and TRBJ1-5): GAGVSQSPSNKVTEKGKDVELRCDPISGHTALYWYRQSLGQGLEFLIYFQGNSAPDKSGLPSDRFSAERTGGSVSTLTIQRTQQEDSAVYLCASSLNWGSNQPQHFGDGTRLSIL.

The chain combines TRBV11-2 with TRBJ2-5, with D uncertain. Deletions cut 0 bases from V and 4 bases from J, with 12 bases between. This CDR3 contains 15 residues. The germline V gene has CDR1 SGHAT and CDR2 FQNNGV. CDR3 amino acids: CASSLDLVVVETQYF. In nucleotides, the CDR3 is TGTGCCAGCAGCTTAGATCTAGTAGTCGTAGAGACCCAGTACTTC.

DNA of the CDR3: TGTGCCAGCAGGGCAGACTCTGGAAACACCATATATTTT. Its protein is CASRADSGNTIYF. J is TRBJ1-3 and V is TRBV28; D is unresolved. The CDR3 length is 13 residues. CDR1 is MDHEN and CDR2 is SYDVKM in the germline V gene. The V end lost 6 bases, the J end lost 0 bases, and 6 bases lay between the germline ends. The full variable domain, in which reference TRBV28 and TRBJ1-3 provide the parts outside the CDR3, is DVKVTQSSRYLVKRTGEKVFLECVQDMDHENMFWYRQDPGLGLRLIYFSYDVKMKEKGDIPEGYSVSREKKERFSLILESASTNQTSMYLCASRADSGNTIYFGEGSWLTVV.

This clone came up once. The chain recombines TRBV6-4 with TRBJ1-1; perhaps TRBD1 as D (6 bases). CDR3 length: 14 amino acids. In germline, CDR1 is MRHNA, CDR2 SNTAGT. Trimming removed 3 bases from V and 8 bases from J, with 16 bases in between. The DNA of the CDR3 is TGTGCCAGCAGTGATAGGGACATCGTTCTGGAAGCTTTCTTT. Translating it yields CASSDRDIVLEAFF.

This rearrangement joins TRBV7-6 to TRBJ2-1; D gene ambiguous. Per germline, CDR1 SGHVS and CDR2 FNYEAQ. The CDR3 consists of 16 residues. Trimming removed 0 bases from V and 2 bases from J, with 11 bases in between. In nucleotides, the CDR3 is TGTGCCAGCAGCTTAGCCTATAAACCGACCTACAATGAGCAGTTCTTC. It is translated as CASSLAYKPTYNEQFF.

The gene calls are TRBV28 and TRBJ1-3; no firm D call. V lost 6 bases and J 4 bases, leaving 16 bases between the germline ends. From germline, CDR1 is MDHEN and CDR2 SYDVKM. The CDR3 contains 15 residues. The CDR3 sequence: CASRGGNNFGNTIYF. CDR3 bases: TGTGCCAGCAGGGGAGGCAACAACTTCGGAAACACCATATATTTT.

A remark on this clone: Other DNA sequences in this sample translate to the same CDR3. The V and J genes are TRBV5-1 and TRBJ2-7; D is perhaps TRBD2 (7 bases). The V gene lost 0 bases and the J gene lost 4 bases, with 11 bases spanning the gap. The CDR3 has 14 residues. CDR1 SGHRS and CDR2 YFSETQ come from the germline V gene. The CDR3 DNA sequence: TGCGCCAGCAGCTTGGGCGGGGGCACATACGAGCAGTACTTC. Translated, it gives CASSLGGGTYEQYF.

The CDR3 coding sequence is TGTGCCAGCAGTGGACTAGCGGGGGCCTACGAGCAGTACTTC. Protein: CASSGLAGAYEQYF. The V gene is TRBV2, the J gene TRBJ2-7, with 12 bases aligning to TRBD2. The length of the CDR3 is 14 residues. Losses at the gene ends were 4 bases for V and 2 bases for J; bases not matched to a gene: 0. Germline lookup yields CDR1 SNHLY and CDR2 FYNNEI.